Below, 12 T cell receptor beta chains from the same sample are listed, as sequenced in a study of shared clonotypes between healthy human individuals. CD8 cells regarded as naive lacked CD45RO, were positively chosen for CCR7, and omitted terminally differentiated effector memory CD45RA+ cells. Assay used: immunoSEQ multiplex PCR; TCRdb lists only in-frame clones, some missing. This sample has about 580,000 clones; 95% to 98% occur once, and the top ten carry 0.3%. Specimen: naive CD8+ T cells sorted from blood. The receptors derive from a man aged 25-45 years in good health.

This chain links TRBV28 with TRBJ2-5, with D possibly TRBD2 on 6 matching bases. Trimming took off 6 bases at V and 4 bases at J, with 12 bases between the two ends. The CDR3 length is 13 residues. The germline gives CDR1 MDHEN, CDR2 SYDVKM. The chain's CDR3 is CASSRGGAETQYF. The CDR3 DNA sequence: TGTGCCAGCAGCCGTGGCGGGGCAGAGACCCAGTACTTC.

The chain uses TRBV29-1 and TRBJ2-2; 8 nucleotides match TRBD1. V lost 2 bases and J lost 4; bases outside the gene matches: 9. There are 16 residues in the CDR3. Germline V gives CDR1 SQVTM, CDR2 ANQGSEA. The CDR3 loop reads CSVEPGQVAGTGELFF. The CDR3 DNA follows: TGCAGCGTTGAACCGGGACAGGTGGCGGGCACCGGGGAGCTGTTTTTT.

The V call is TRBV7-8, the J call TRBJ2-2; D is tentatively TRBD1 or TRBD2 (5 bases each). The CDR3 loop spans 16 amino acids. Per germline, CDR1 SGHVS and CDR2 FQNEAQ. Trimming shortened V by 1 base and J by 6 bases, and 15 bases separated the two germline ends. This CDR3 is CASSLVGGDRSGELFF. As DNA, the CDR3 is TGTGCCAGCAGCTTAGTTGGGGGAGATAGGTCCGGGGAGCTGTTTTTT.

This chain links TRBV9 with TRBJ2-7, with 7 bases identical to TRBD2. This CDR3 has 12 amino acids. Looked up from germline, CDR1 is SGDLS and CDR2 is YYNGEE. Trimming at V came to 3 bases and at J to 6 bases, leaving 3 bases not matched to a gene. The CDR3, as DNA: TGTGCCAGCAGCGACGCGGGAGTCGAGCAGTACTTC. Translated, it gives CASSDAGVEQYF.

This clone was seen only once. The gene calls are TRBV29-1 and TRBJ2-7; D is perhaps TRBD1 or TRBD2 (6 bases each). The CDR3 has 13 residues. In germline, CDR1 is SQVTM, CDR2 ANQGSEA. V lost 0 bases, J lost 6 bases, and 12 bases lay in between. For the CDR3, the DNA is TGCAGCGTTGAAGATGCGGGACATCGCGAGCAGTACTTC. Translating gives CSVEDAGHREQYF.

The V and J genes are TRBV7-9 and TRBJ2-3; the match to TRBD2 covers 12 bases. The CDR3 covers 16 residues. Germline V CDR1 and CDR2: SEHNR, FQNEAQ (reference sequence). The ends lost 5 bases at V and 4 bases at J; junction bases unmatched: 7. This CDR3 is CASSHATSGSADTQYF. CDR3 DNA sequence: TGTGCCAGCAGCCACGCGACTAGCGGGAGTGCAGATACGCAGTATTTT.

The DNA of the CDR3 is TGTGCCAGCAGCTTCTTGGTGTCGGGCACTGAAGCTTTCTTT. Its protein is CASSFLVSGTEAFF. V is TRBV11-2 and J is TRBJ1-1, with D unclear. Deletions cut 3 bases from V and 4 bases from J, with 12 bases between. The CDR3 runs 14 residues. Per the germline V gene, CDR1 is SGHAT and CDR2 is FQNNGV.

V and J are TRBV6-1 and TRBJ2-7, with a possible D match to TRBD1 (7 bases). CDR3 length equals 15 residues. CDR1 MNHNS and CDR2 SASEGT come from the germline V gene. Trimming stripped 6 bases from V and 3 bases from J, with 18 bases between. The CDR3: CASSSMRQGGYEQYF. CDR3 bases: TGTGCCAGCAGCTCAATGAGACAGGGAGGCTACGAGCAGTACTTC.

The J gene is TRBJ2-7, the V gene TRBV4-3, with 8 bases that match TRBD1. Unmatched junction bases numbered 5, after V lost 4 bases and J lost 0 bases. The germline V gene has CDR1 LGHNA and CDR2 YSLEER. The CDR3 is made up of 15 amino acids. In nucleotides, the CDR3 is TGCGCCAGCAGCCGCTGGACAGGGAGCTCCTACGAGCAGTACTTC. Amino acid sequence: CASSRWTGSSYEQYF.

The CDR3 nucleotides are TGTGCCACCAGCGCCGCCGGGGAGCTGTTTTTT. Translating gives CATSAAGELFF. The chain carries TRBV15 and TRBJ2-2; D is unclear. CDR1 LNHNV and CDR2 YYDKDF come from the germline V gene (reference sequence). With 5 bases removed from V and 6 bases from J, the gap between germline ends came to 4 bases. The length of the CDR3 is 11 residues. The full variable domain, with the rest looked up from reference TRBV15 and TRBJ2-2, is DAMVIQNPRYQVTQFGKPVTLSCSQTLNHNVMYWYQQKSSQAPKLLFHYYDKDFNNEADTPDNFQSRRPNTSFCFLDIRSPGLGDTAMYLCATSAAGELFFGEGSRLTVL.

The chain combines TRBV5-6 with TRBJ2-1; TRBD2 might be the D (5 bases). The CDR3 runs 15 residues. Trimming removed 2 bases at V and 8 bases at J, with 17 bases between. Germline CDR1 SGHDT, CDR2 YYEEEE. CDR3 protein: CASSFSRELEYEQFF. CDR3 coding DNA: TGTGCCAGCAGCTTTTCGAGGGAGTTAGAGTATGAGCAGTTCTTC.

This chain links TRBV19 with TRBJ1-5; D is uncertain. Per the germline V gene, CDR1 is LNHDA and CDR2 is SQIVND (reference sequence). The CDR3 has 16 residues. Trimming stripped 4 bases from V and 5 bases from J, with 18 bases between. The CDR3 is CASSRSKLGEHQPQHF. For the CDR3, the DNA is TGTGCCAGTAGTAGATCGAAGCTCGGGGAACATCAGCCCCAGCATTTT.